One sample yielded the 9 T cell receptor beta chains listed below, sequenced in a study of CXCR3-negative and CXCR3-positive naive CD8 T cells. Each TRB cDNA library was prepared by 5' RACE (with UMI labels). Following a re-call of the 5' RACE reads, TCRdb has one entry per CDR3 protein and lacks DNA. This sample's table has 150,000 or so distinct CDR3 sequences. Sequences were obtained from naive CXCR3- CD8+ T cells from blood. Described subset: CD45RO-CCR7+CD27+CD95- naive CD8+ T cells lacking CXCR3 (TNR3-). Every receptor here comes from a human donor in good health. Some clones in this sample may be carry-over from other donors' samples.

J is TRBJ2-1 and V is TRBV29-1; TCRdb gives TRBD2 as the D gene, but with no DNA this cannot be confirmed. CDR1 is SQVTM and CDR2 is ANQGSEA in the germline V gene. The CDR3 contains 14 residues. The CDR3 protein is CSVAGLAGYNEQFF.

The chain couples TRBV29-1 to TRBJ2-7; TCRdb picks TRBD2, but there is no DNA to check that call. CDR3 length equals 20 residues. Germline V gives CDR1 SQVTM, CDR2 ANQGSEA. This CDR3 is CSDPAPLTGSGTSWNYEQYF.

This chain connects TRBV20-1 to TRBJ2-5; with no DNA, the TCRdb D assignment of TRBD2 cannot be verified. This CDR3 has 14 amino acids. The germline CDR1 and CDR2 sequences are DFQATT and SNEGSKA (reference sequence). The CDR3 sequence is CSARPSGSGETQYF.

CDR3 loop: CATSETGGGYNEQFF. The genes are TRBV24-1 and TRBJ2-1; TCRdb indicates TRBD1, and absent DNA this call remains unverified. This CDR3 is 15 amino acids long. Germline loops: CDR1 KGHDR, CDR2 SFDVKD.

The rearrangement joins TRBV28 to TRBJ2-3. Germline loops: CDR1 MDHEN, CDR2 SYDVKM. The CDR3 is 15 amino acids. The CDR3 spells CASSLSALEADTQYF. Drawing the rest from reference TRBV28 and TRBJ2-3, the complete variable domain is DVKVTQSSRYLVKRTGEKVFLECVQDMDHENMFWYRQDPGLGLRLIYFSYDVKMKEKGDIPEGYSVSREKKERFSLILESASTNQTSMYLCASSLSALEADTQYFGPGTRLTVL.

The gene calls are TRBV7-9 and TRBJ2-7. The CDR3 consists of 12 residues. The germline V gene has CDR1 SEHNR and CDR2 FQNEAQ (reference sequence). The CDR3 here is CASSGTAYEQYF.

The V gene is TRBV5-5, the J gene TRBJ2-2; no DNA is available, so the TRBD2 call from TCRdb remains unchecked. The CDR3 runs 18 residues. Germline CDR1 reads SGHKS; CDR2 reads YYEKEE (reference sequence). The chain's CDR3 is CASSYGLAVPPNTGELFF.

The chain joins TRBV11-1 to TRBJ2-7; TCRdb picks TRBD1, but there is no DNA to check that call. CDR1 SGHAT and CDR2 FQDESV come from the germline V gene (reference sequence). The CDR3 runs 12 residues. CDR3 region: CASSPGGPEQYF. The complete variable domain, with remaining parts taken from reference TRBV11-1 and TRBJ2-7, reads EAEVAQSPRYKITEKSQAVAFWCDPISGHATLYWYRQILGQGPELLVQFQDESVVDDSQLPKDRFSAERLKGVDSTLKIQPAELGDSAMYLCASSPGGPEQYFGPGTRLTVT.

The V call is TRBV12-3 or TRBV12-4, the J call TRBJ2-3; TCRdb selects TRBD2, and the lack of DNA leaves this call unchecked. The CDR3 contains 13 residues. The CDR3 reads CASSGGSADTQYF.